This is a list of T cell receptor beta chains from one sample in a study of cytomegalovirus exposure and HLA in healthy donors. Method: immunoSEQ multiplex PCR; TCRdb's copy keeps in-frame clones and lacks some. Recorded here are around 190,000 clones; the top ten clones represent around 0.95%. The material sequenced was PBMCs. The receptors originated from a woman in her 30s in good health and CMV-seropositive. Both conserved end residues are trimmed from each CDR3.

j_gene: TRBJ2-2
v_gene: TRBV5-1
len: 15
CDR3aa: ASSRQTGSANTGELF

j_gene: TRBJ2-5
v_gene: TRBV5-6
len: 13
CDR3aa: ASSLVEGWGETQY

j_gene: TRBJ2-1
v_gene: TRBV18
len: 16
CDR3aa: ASSPRGTGGISYNEQF

j_gene: TRBJ2-7
v_gene: TRBV5-6
len: 13
CDR3aa: ASSPRRLQGLEQY

j_gene: TRBJ2-5
v_gene: TRBV7-9
len: 11
CDR3aa: ASSLRGEETQY

j_gene: TRBJ2-1
v_gene: TRBV2
len: 12
CDR3aa: ASPMKSSYNEQF

j_gene: TRBJ2-5
v_gene: TRBV11-2
len: 12
CDR3aa: ASSLGHTQETQY

j_gene: TRBJ1-6
v_gene: TRBV19
len: 13
CDR3aa: ASKRLDNTNSPLH

j_gene: TRBJ2-3
v_gene: TRBV6-5
len: 12
CDR3aa: ASSYSSVTDTQY

j_gene: TRBJ1-4
v_gene: TRBV5-6
len: 12
CDR3aa: ASSKDGSNEKLF

j_gene: TRBJ1-4
v_gene: TRBV30
len: 11
CDR3aa: AWSTGLNEKLF

j_gene: TRBJ1-5
v_gene: TRBV18
len: 11
CDR3aa: ASSRGEDQPQH

j_gene: TRBJ2-5
v_gene: TRBV5-1
len: 12
CDR3aa: ASSFGQSQETQY

j_gene: TRBJ2-1
v_gene: TRBV19
len: 14
CDR3aa: ASSSLLAAPYNEQF

j_gene: TRBJ1-2
v_gene: TRBV18
len: 13
CDR3aa: ASSLGDPKNYGYT

j_gene: TRBJ2-6
v_gene: TRBV11-2
len: 14
CDR3aa: ASSLRVTSGANVLT

j_gene: TRBJ2-7
v_gene: TRBV29-1
len: 12
CDR3aa: SVISPDYLYEQY

j_gene: TRBJ1-1
v_gene: TRBV7-2
len: 12
CDR3aa: ASSLRQGTTEAF

j_gene: TRBJ1-2
v_gene: TRBV19
len: 13
CDR3aa: ASFLGRGGEIGYT

j_gene: NA
v_gene: TRBV6-1
len: 15
CDR3aa: ASSERGLAGGSYEQY

j_gene: TRBJ2-1
v_gene: TRBV7-2
len: 12
CDR3aa: ASSPGRASNEQF

j_gene: TRBJ1-4
v_gene: TRBV19
len: 9
CDR3aa: ASIQNEKLF

j_gene: TRBJ1-3
v_gene: TRBV7-2
len: 14
CDR3aa: ASSLHRGYSGNTIY

j_gene: TRBJ2-3
v_gene: TRBV28
len: 14
CDR3aa: ASSSPIAGSTDTQY

j_gene: TRBJ1-3
v_gene: TRBV7-9
len: 12
CDR3aa: ASSPQGTGNTIY